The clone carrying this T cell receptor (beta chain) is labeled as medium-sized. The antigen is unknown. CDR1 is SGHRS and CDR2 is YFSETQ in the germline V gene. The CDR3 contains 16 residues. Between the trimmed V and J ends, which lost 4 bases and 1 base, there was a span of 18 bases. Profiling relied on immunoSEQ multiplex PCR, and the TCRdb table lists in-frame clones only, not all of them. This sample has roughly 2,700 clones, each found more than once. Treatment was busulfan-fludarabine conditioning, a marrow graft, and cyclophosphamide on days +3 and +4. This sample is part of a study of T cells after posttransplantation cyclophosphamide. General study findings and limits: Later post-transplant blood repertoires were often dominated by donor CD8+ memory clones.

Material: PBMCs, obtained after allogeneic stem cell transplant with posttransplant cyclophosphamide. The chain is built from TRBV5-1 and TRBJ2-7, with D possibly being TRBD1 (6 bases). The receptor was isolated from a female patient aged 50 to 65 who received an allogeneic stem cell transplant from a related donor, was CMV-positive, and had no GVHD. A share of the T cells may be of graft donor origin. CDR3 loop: CASSAFRGFSSYEQYF. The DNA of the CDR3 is TGCGCCAGCAGCGCGTTCAGGGGATTCTCTTCCTACGAGCAGTACTTC.